Reported below is one TCR beta chain. The PCR used 60 Vbeta and 13 Jbeta primers. The data were produced by immunoSEQ multiplex PCR, yet TCRdb's version contains in-frame clones alone and is incomplete. The data show more than 140,000 clones, approximately 71% seen once. V lost 3 bases to trimming and J lost 1 base; unmatched junction nucleotides: 1. The CDR3 spans 13 residues. Germline CDR1 is SGHRS and CDR2 is YFSETQ. The entry originates in a study of cytomegalovirus exposure and HLA in healthy donors. The clonotype originates from a man in his forties in good health and CMV-seronegative. This chain connects TRBV5-1 to TRBJ2-7, with 7 bases lining up with TRBD1. Sequencing was done on a sample of PBMCs. CDR3 protein: CASSWGQSYEQYF. The CDR3 nucleotides are TGCGCCAGCAGCTGGGGACAGTCCTACGAGCAGTACTTC.